What follows are 6 T cell receptor beta chains derived from one specimen sequenced in a study of monozygotic twins with inflammatory bowel disease (dated by TCRdb to 2018 to 2020). Library preparation was by 5' RACE. Reads for this sample came from an Illumina HiSeq 2500. TCRdb reprocessed the public reads and reports one entry per CDR3 protein sequence, without DNA. This sample's table lists a few hundred thousand distinct CDR3 sequences. The ten largest clones add up to just over 2.5% of the sample. Specimen: blood. These receptors all stem from a human donor with ulcerative colitis or Crohn's disease, or a healthy co-twin of an affected twin (not recorded which).

This sequence joins TRBV7-3 and TRBJ2-5. The germline V gene has CDR1 SGHTA and CDR2 FQGTGA. This CDR3 is 13 amino acids long. CDR3 loop: CASSLHGEETQYF. Using reference TRBV7-3 and TRBJ2-5 for the parts outside the CDR3, the full variable domain is GAGVSQTPSNKVTEKGKYVELRCDPISGHTALYWYRQSLGQGPEFLIYFQGTGAADDSGLPNDRFFAVRPEGSVSTLKIQRTERGDSAVYLCASSLHGEETQYFGPGTRLLVL.

This sequence joins TRBV5-4 and TRBJ1-1; TCRdb reports TRBD1, a call that lacks DNA to check it against. In germline, CDR1 is SGHNT, CDR2 YYREEE (reference sequence). This CDR3 has 15 amino acids. The CDR3 sequence is CASSLGGDMNTEAFF.

The chain links TRBV24-1 to TRBJ2-3. CDR3 size: 14 residues. The germline V gene has CDR1 KGHDR and CDR2 SFDVKD. The CDR3 region is CATSDRHGTDTQYF.

The chain recombines TRBV29-1 with TRBJ1-1; TCRdb calls TRBD1, which cannot be checked without DNA. The CDR3 consists of 12 residues. Looked up from germline, CDR1 is SQVTM and CDR2 is ANQGSEA. The CDR3 protein is CSPLEVNTEAFF.

This rearrangement joins TRBV7-9 to TRBJ2-7. The germline CDR1 and CDR2 sequences are SEHNR and FQNEAQ (reference sequence). The CDR3 totals 14 residues. CDR3 loop: CASSPSALSYEQYF.

V is TRBV7-3 and J is TRBJ2-1. The V gene's germline CDR1 is SGHTA and CDR2 FQGTGA. The CDR3 contains 12 residues. The CDR3 sequence is CASSFMGNEQFF.